These 32 T cell receptor beta chains originate from one sample sequenced in a study of tissue T cells after allogeneic stem cell transplantation. The table came from immunoSEQ multiplex PCR; TCRdb's copy has only in-frame clones and leaves some out. The repertoire holds 40,000 to 60,000 clones, with around 73% as singletons. The material sequenced was sorted cells pooled from one or two spleens. These receptors were obtained from a pool of C57BL/6 mice in good health.

Notes on this clone: Germline and genes here are mouse. The read comes to an end 1 residue before the CDR3 does, leaving the germline J gene to fill in the end. Other DNA sequences in the sample encode the same CDR3. V and J are TRBV13-1 and TRBJ1-1; D remains ambiguous. V was shortened by 3 bases and J by 0 bases, with 6 bases between the two germline ends. Germline assignment: CDR1 NSHNY and CDR2 SYGAGN. The CDR3 spans 13 residues. The CDR3 DNA, read in part, is TGTGCCAGCAGTGGTCAAGCAAACACAGAAGTCTTC. Protein: CASSGQANTEVF. Given in full, the CDR3 is CASSGQANTEVFF.

Comments on this clone: Each gene name is a mouse one. The CDR3 goes on 1 residue after the read ends, and that part is filled in from the germline J gene. The V call is TRBV3, the J call TRBJ2-1, with D unresolved. CDR1 and CDR2 from the germline V gene are SNHLY and FYNGKV (reference sequence). CDR3 length equals 15 residues. The V end was cut by 1 base, the J end by 0 bases, with 7 bases between. The CDR3 bases that were read are TGTGCCAGCAGCTTAGAGGGCAGTAACTATGCTGAGCAGTTC. Residues: CASSLEGSNYAEQF. The full CDR3 is CASSLEGSNYAEQFF.

Points on this clone: Any gene name here is a mouse gene name. The observed sequence ends 1 residue before the CDR3 terminus, with the missing tail filled in from the germline J gene. The chain uses TRBV3 and TRBJ2-1; 7 nucleotides agree with TRBD1. V was pared by 1 base and J by 5 bases, with 5 bases of the junction left unmatched. The CDR3 is made up of 15 amino acids. Germline CDR1 and CDR2: SNHLY and FYNGKV (reference sequence). CDR3 sequence reads: CASSLGDRRNAEQFF. The part of the CDR3 DNA that was read is TGTGCCAGCAGCTTAGGGGACAGAAGAAATGCTGAGCAGTTC.

Comments on this clone: Mouse names are used for the genes. The read gets to within 1 residue of the CDR3 end, and the germline J gene fills in the rest. The genes are TRBV16 and TRBJ1-1; D is unresolved. CDR3 length: 12 residues. V dropped 0 bases and J dropped 5 bases, with 4 bases sitting between them. Germline CDR1 reads SGHSA; CDR2 reads FRNQAP. The sequenced CDR3 bases are TGTGCAAGCAGCTTAGAGGGAACAGAAGTCTTC. This sequence encodes CASSLEGTEVF. The complete CDR3 protein is CASSLEGTEVFF.

A note on this clone: Genes and germline are mouse. The read falls 1 residue short of the CDR3 end, and the missing part is taken from the germline J gene. This rearrangement joins TRBV13-3 to TRBJ2-5; a weak D match, TRBD2 (6 bases). V was trimmed by 2 bases and J by 0 bases, leaving 10 bases between them. CDR1 NNHDY and CDR2 SYVADS come from the germline V gene. This CDR3 comprises 15 residues. CDR3 loop: CASSEDWSNQDTQYF. CDR3 DNA (partial): TGTGCCAGCAGTGAAGACTGGAGTAACCAAGACACCCAGTAC.

Points on this clone: The gene names here belong to mouse. The read terminates 1 residue before the CDR3 end, so the remaining end is supplied by the germline J gene. The gene calls are TRBV3 and TRBJ1-1, with D possibly TRBD1 on 6 matching bases. The germline CDR1 and CDR2 sequences are SNHLY and FYNGKV (reference sequence). Trimming left V 1 base short and J 3 bases short, with 9 bases between. This CDR3 has 14 amino acids. The CDR3 loop reads CASSLDRVDTEVFF. CDR3 bases read: TGTGCCAGCAGCTTAGACAGGGTGGACACAGAAGTCTTC. Drawing the rest from reference TRBV3 and TRBJ1-1, the complete variable domain is GPKVLQIPSHQIIDMGQMVTLNCDPVSNHLYFYWYKQILGQQMEFLVNFYNGKVMEKSKLFKDQFSVERPDGSYFTLKIQPTALEDSAVYFCASSLDRVDTEVFFGKGTRLTVV.

On this clone itself: Mouse germline and gene names are used. The sequence runs out 1 residue before the end of the CDR3; the remainder is reconstructed from the germline J gene. The chain combines TRBV19 with TRBJ2-3, with D tentatively TRBD1 (5 bases). This CDR3 is built from 14 residues. Trimming took 1 base from V and 3 from J, leaving 9 bases between them. Germline values: CDR1 FNHDT, CDR2 SITEND (reference sequence). The sequenced part of the CDR3 DNA is TGTGCCAGCAGTATAAAGGGGAGGGCAGAAACGCTGTAT. Protein: CASSIKGRAETLY. The entire CDR3 reads CASSIKGRAETLYF. Full variable domain (rest looked up from reference TRBV19 and TRBJ2-3): GGIITQTPKFLIGQEGQKLTLKCQQNFNHDTMYWYRQDSGKGLRLIYYSITENDLQKGDLSEGYDASREKKSSFSLTVTSAQKNEMAVFLCASSIKGRAETLYFGSGTRLTVL.

The sample holds a few counts of this clone. Mouse germline and gene names are used. The read terminates 1 residue before the CDR3 end, so the remaining end is supplied by the germline J gene. The chain is built from TRBV1 and TRBJ1-5, with 8 bases identical to TRBD1. The CDR3 sequence is 15 residues long. Germline CDR1 is NSQYPW and CDR2 is LRSPGD (reference sequence). V lost 3 bases and J lost 5; bases outside the gene matches: 6. Partial CDR3 DNA: TGCACCTGCAGTGCCCGACAGGGGATGGACCAGGCTCCGCTT. Translated: CTCSARQGMDQAPL. The full CDR3 reads CTCSARQGMDQAPLF.

This clone appeared a single time. All gene names here are mouse names. The CDR3 extends 1 residue past the end of the read, so its final part is completed from the germline J gene. Different DNA sequences within this sample yield the same CDR3. The chain employs TRBV16 and TRBJ2-2, with 8 nucleotides matching TRBD2. Germline CDR1 and CDR2: SGHSA and FRNQAP. V shed 1 base, J shed 5 bases, and the junction held 0 bases outside the gene matches. The length of the CDR3 is 14 residues. Incomplete CDR3 DNA: TGTGCAAGCAGCTTAGCTGGGGGGACCGGGCAGCTCTAC. This sequence encodes CASSLAGGTGQLY. The entire CDR3 sequence reads CASSLAGGTGQLYF.

As for this clone: Mouse gene names and germline throughout. CDR3 sequence: CTCSSGPYNSPLYF. Partial CDR3 DNA: TGCACCTGCAGTTCGGGCCCCTATAATTCGCCCCTCTAC. The gene calls are TRBV1 and TRBJ1-6; D is undetermined. Read data end 1 residue before the CDR3 end; the end is taken from the germline J gene. TRBJ1-6 counts as an open reading frame of uncertain function. Trimming left V 5 bases short and J 2 bases short, with 7 bases between. The CDR3 length is 14 residues. Germline V gene lookup returns CDR1 NSQYPW and CDR2 LRSPGD (reference sequence).

A remark on this clone: Gene names denote mouse genes. The part of the CDR3 DNA that was read is TGTGCCAGCAGCTTTCAAGCCTCCGACTACACC. Amino acids: CASSFQASDYT. The CDR3 as a whole reads CASSFQASDYTF. V is TRBV3 and J is TRBJ1-2; D unresolved. The read terminates 1 residue ahead of where the CDR3 ends, so the germline J gene completes it. V was trimmed by 3 bases and J by 4 bases, leaving 6 bases between them. CDR3 length: 12 amino acids. From germline, CDR1 is SNHLY and CDR2 FYNGKV (reference sequence).

A note on this clone: Here the gene names and germline are mouse. The CDR3 goes on 1 residue after the read ends, and that part is filled in from the germline J gene. The J gene is TRBJ2-4, the V gene TRBV19; tentative D call: TRBD1 (6 bases). CDR3 size: 16 residues. Germline lookup yields CDR1 FNHDT and CDR2 SITEND (reference sequence). Trimming took off 6 bases at V and 0 bases at J, with 17 bases between the two ends. The sequenced part of the CDR3 DNA is TGTGCCAGCACCCCACAGGGACCCTATAGTCAAAACACCTTGTAC. This encodes CASTPQGPYSQNTLY. The entire CDR3 protein reads CASTPQGPYSQNTLYF.

Concerning this clone itself: Gene and germline names: mouse. Sequencing ends 1 residue short of the CDR3 end; the germline J gene provides the rest. The chain uses TRBV15 and TRBJ2-1, with 9 positions matching TRBD2. The junction had 5 bases not matched to a gene; V was cut back by 2 bases and J by 3 bases. Germline assignment: CDR1 SGHND and CDR2 FRSKSL. CDR3 size: 16 residues. Partial CDR3 DNA: TGTGCCAGCAGTTTATTGCTGGGGGGGGGCTATGCTGAGCAGTTC. Translated: CASSLLLGGGYAEQF. The CDR3 in full is CASSLLLGGGYAEQFF. Looking up the rest from reference TRBV15 and TRBJ2-1 gives the full variable domain: DAGVTQTPRHEVAEKGQTIILKCEPVSGHNDLFWYRQTKIQGLELLSYFRSKSLMEDGGAFKDRFKAEMLNSSFSTLKIQPTEPKDSAVYLCASSLLLGGGYAEQFFGPGTRLTVL.

Comments on this clone: Genes and germline are mouse. The read halts 1 residue ahead of the CDR3 end, with the missing end drawn from the germline J gene. The rearrangement uses TRBV13-2 and TRBJ1-6, with 8 bases aligning to TRBD1. TRBJ1-6 is recorded as an ORF, its role being uncertain. The V gene's germline CDR1 is NNHNN and CDR2 SYGAGS (reference sequence). This CDR3 spans 13 amino acids. J lost 8 bases, V lost 2 bases, and 0 bases had no gene match. The CDR3 is CASGETGDSPLYF. The sequenced part of the CDR3 DNA is TGTGCCAGCGGTGAGACAGGGGATTCGCCCCTCTAC.

Only one count was recorded for this clone. Here the gene names and germline are mouse. The read halts 1 residue ahead of the CDR3 end, with the missing end drawn from the germline J gene. V gene TRBV15 combines with J gene TRBJ1-1, with unresolved D. V was cut by 6 bases and J by 1 base, with 9 bases left in between. Germline lookup yields CDR1 SGHND and CDR2 FRSKSL. The CDR3 has 13 amino acids. Here the CDR3 reads CASRRVLNTEVFF. Partial CDR3 DNA: TGTGCCAGCAGGAGGGTCCTAAACACAGAAGTCTTC. Using reference TRBV15 and TRBJ1-1 for the parts outside the CDR3, the full variable domain is DAGVTQTPRHEVAEKGQTIILKCEPVSGHNDLFWYRQTKIQGLELLSYFRSKSLMEDGGAFKDRFKAEMLNSSFSTLKIQPTEPKDSAVYLCASRRVLNTEVFFGKGTRLTVV.

Of note for this clone: Genes and germline come from the mouse. Sequencing ends 1 residue short of the CDR3 end; the germline J gene provides the rest. The J gene is TRBJ2-4, the V gene TRBV5, with 9 bases aligning to TRBD2. V shed 1 base, J shed 0 bases, and the junction held 2 bases outside the gene matches. Germline lookup yields CDR1 LGHNA and CDR2 YNLKQL (reference sequence). The CDR3 loop spans 16 amino acids. The covered CDR3 bases are TGTGCCAGCAGCCAAGGACTGGGGGCTAGTCAAAACACCTTGTAC. It encodes CASSQGLGASQNTLY. The full-length CDR3 reads as CASSQGLGASQNTLYF.

A note on this clone: The listed genes are named as in mouse. The DNA ends 1 residue before the CDR3 does, and the rest of the CDR3 is filled in from the germline J gene. The rearrangement joins TRBV20 to TRBJ2-5, with 7 bases aligning to TRBD1. CDR3 length: 13 residues. The V segment lost 6 bases and the J segment 3 bases; nucleotides outside the gene matches: 6. CDR1 and CDR2 (germline): GFQATS, STVNSAI. The CDR3 sequence: CGAIGTAQDTQYF. The sequenced part of the CDR3 DNA is TGTGGTGCCATCGGGACAGCTCAAGACACCCAGTAC.

This clone was counted only a few times. The genes and germline here are from mouse. The read gets to within 1 residue of the CDR3 end, and the germline J gene fills in the rest. The chain has TRBV3 and TRBJ2-7; no clear D gene. The CDR3 extends over 10 amino acids. Germline V gene data show CDR1 as SNHLY and CDR2 as FYNGKV (reference sequence). V was trimmed by 1 base and J by 5 bases, leaving 0 bases between them. CDR3 protein: CASSLDEQYF. CDR3 DNA (partial): TGTGCCAGCAGCTTAGATGAACAGTAC.

A remark on this clone: Genes and germline are mouse. Coverage ceases 1 residue before the CDR3 finishes, and the germline J gene fills in the end. The sample contains more than one DNA sequence encoding this CDR3. The rearrangement uses TRBV16 and TRBJ2-7; 10 bases are a match to TRBD1. This CDR3 is built from 12 residues. Germline V gives CDR1 SGHSA, CDR2 FRNQAP. V shed 5 bases and J 7 bases; nucleotides not matched to a gene: 2. The CDR3 spells CASSLTGGEQYF. The DNA read from the CDR3 is TGTGCAAGCAGCCTGACAGGGGGCGAACAGTAC.

A remark on this clone: Each gene name is a mouse one. CDR3 DNA (partial): TGTGCCAGCAGCCAAGATCCGGGGGCGAGGGAACAGTAC. Its protein is CASSQDPGAREQY. The entire CDR3 is CASSQDPGAREQYF. V usage is TRBV2 and J usage is TRBJ2-7; D might be TRBD1 or TRBD2, each matching 6 bases. The read ends 1 residue before the CDR3 terminus; that terminus is restored from the germline J gene. Germline V gives CDR1 LGHNA, CDR2 YSYQKL. Trimming took 0 bases from V and 7 from J, leaving 13 bases between them. The CDR3 consists of 14 residues.

Note on this clone: The gene names here belong to mouse. The sequenced fragment ends 1 residue before the CDR3 boundary, so the rest is inferred from the germline J gene. The chain combines TRBV19 with TRBJ2-4; 8 nucleotides match TRBD2. Trimming took 2 bases from V and 0 from J; bases not matched to a gene: 2. The CDR3 loop spans 15 amino acids. CDR1 and CDR2 (germline): FNHDT, SITEND (reference sequence). The CDR3 reads CASSMMGGSQNTLYF. The sequenced CDR3 bases are TGTGCCAGCAGTATGATGGGGGGGAGTCAAAACACCTTGTAC.

Comments on this clone: Gene names and germline match the mouse. The CDR3 extends 1 residue past the end of the read, so its final part is completed from the germline J gene. V usage is TRBV4 and J usage is TRBJ2-5; 9 positions match TRBD1. The CDR3 totals 15 residues. V shed 4 bases and J 6 bases; nucleotides not matched to a gene: 8. The V gene's germline CDR1 is LGHDT and CDR2 YNNKQL (reference sequence). The sequenced CDR3 bases are TGTGCCAGCAGCTCTCCGGGACAGGGTGAGGACACCCAGTAC. Translation gives CASSSPGQGEDTQY. In full, the CDR3 reads CASSSPGQGEDTQYF.

As concerns this clone: Each gene name is a mouse one. From the germline J gene comes the end of the CDR3, since the read stops 1 residue before it. This chain uses TRBV13-2 with TRBJ2-1; TRBD1 matches 10 bases. V lost 3 bases, J lost 8 bases, and 2 bases stayed unmatched. This CDR3 contains 13 residues. Germline assignment: CDR1 NNHNN and CDR2 SYGAGS (reference sequence). The CDR3 reads CASGGGQGTEQFF. The CDR3 bases that were read are TGTGCCAGCGGTGGGGGACAGGGGACTGAGCAGTTC.

In regard to this clone: Genes and germline are mouse. The sequenced fragment ends 1 residue before the CDR3 boundary, so the rest is inferred from the germline J gene. The chain employs TRBV13-2 and TRBJ1-5; 9 bases map to TRBD1. The V and J ends lost 1 base and 4 bases, in that order; junction bases with no gene match: 3. Germline assignment: CDR1 NNHNN and CDR2 SYGAGS (reference sequence). The CDR3 runs 15 residues. The CDR3 bases that were read are TGTGCCAGCGGTGATCCGGGACAGGGTAACCAGGCTCCGCTT. Protein product: CASGDPGQGNQAPL. The full-length CDR3 reads as CASGDPGQGNQAPLF.

Note on this clone: Mouse germline and gene names are used. With the read ending 1 residue before the CDR3 end, the germline J gene is used to fill in that end. This chain links TRBV12-1 with TRBJ1-4; 10 bases map to TRBD1. The CDR3 covers 14 residues. V dropped 3 bases and J dropped 7; count of bases not matched to a gene: 4. Germline CDR1 is SGHSN and CDR2 is HYEKVE. Here the CDR3 reads CASSSGQGTERLFF. Partial CDR3 DNA: TGTGCCAGCTCTTCGGGACAGGGGACCGAAAGATTATTT.

Note on this clone: Mouse germline and gene names are used. At the DNA level, this CDR3 is encoded by other sequences in the same sample as well. Here the CDR3 reads CASSPDWGYEQYF. CDR3 DNA, as far as it was read: TGTGCCAGCAGTCCGGACTGGGGATATGAACAGTAC. This chain uses TRBV15 with TRBJ2-7; 9 bases agree with TRBD2. The missing CDR3 end, 1 residue past where the read stops, is filled in from the germline J gene. This CDR3 comprises 13 residues. Germline V gives CDR1 SGHND, CDR2 FRSKSL. Trimming took 5 bases from V and 4 from J; bases not matched to a gene: 3.

Points on this clone: Gene names and germline match the mouse. The read ends 1 residue shy of where the CDR3 ends; the end is completed using the germline J gene. This chain links TRBV13-2 with TRBJ2-5, with 8 positions matching TRBD2. The V and J ends lost 5 bases and 0 bases, in that order; junction bases with no gene match: 5. The germline CDR1 and CDR2 sequences are NNHNN and SYGAGS (reference sequence). The CDR3 has 15 residues. The covered CDR3 bases are TGTGCCAGCGGGAGACTGGGGTATAACCAAGACACCCAGTAC. Amino acid sequence: CASGRLGYNQDTQY. The full CDR3 reads CASGRLGYNQDTQYF.

This clone has a handful of counts. Mouse gene names apply. The read is 1 residue too short to cover the CDR3 end, so that end is filled in from the germline J gene. This chain links TRBV1 with TRBJ1-3, with TRBD1 as a possible D gene (6 bases). The CDR3 runs 14 residues. Germline values: CDR1 NSQYPW, CDR2 LRSPGD (reference sequence). Between the trimmed V and J ends, which lost 1 base and 4 bases, there was a span of 8 bases. Incomplete CDR3 DNA: TGCACCTGCAGTGCAGGCAGGGGAGGAAATACGCTCTAT. Its translation: CTCSAGRGGNTLY. The complete CDR3 sequence is CTCSAGRGGNTLYF.

Turning to this clone: Mouse names are used for the genes. The CDR3 end lies 1 residue beyond the end of the read and is filled in from the germline J gene. The chain employs TRBV13-2 and TRBJ2-4; D not resolved. V lost 0 bases to trimming and J lost 4 bases, with 6 bases between them. The CDR3 sequence is 13 residues long. CDR1 and CDR2 from the germline V gene are NNHNN and SYGAGS (reference sequence). The CDR3 reads CASGDGVENTLYF. Incomplete CDR3 DNA: TGTGCCAGCGGTGATGGAGTGGAAAACACCTTGTAC.

On this clone itself: Gene names refer to mouse genes. Coverage ceases 1 residue before the CDR3 finishes, and the germline J gene fills in the end. The V gene is TRBV16, the J gene TRBJ2-5; TRBD2 aligns across 7 bases. J gave up 2 bases and V 1 base, and 0 bases lay outside the gene matches. Germline CDR1 SGHSA, CDR2 FRNQAP. The CDR3 runs 14 residues. The CDR3 region is CASSLGLGQDTQYF. The sequenced part of the CDR3 DNA is TGTGCAAGCAGCTTAGGACTGGGCCAAGACACCCAGTAC.

On this clone: Gene names are mouse gene names. The observed sequence ends 1 residue before the CDR3 terminus, with the missing tail filled in from the germline J gene. Additional DNA sequences in this sample encode the identical CDR3. The chain links TRBV20 to TRBJ1-1; D is possibly TRBD1 (6 bases). V was cut by 0 bases and J by 3 bases, with 8 bases left in between. Germline assignment: CDR1 GFQATS and CDR2 STVNSAI. CDR3 size: 13 residues. CDR3 DNA, as far as it was read: TGTGGTGCTAGGGAGGGGGGCGACACAGAAGTCTTC. The encoded protein is CGAREGGDTEVF. The full-length CDR3 reads as CGAREGGDTEVFF.

Comment on this clone: All gene names here are mouse names. The read is 1 residue too short to cover the CDR3 end, so that end is filled in from the germline J gene. The chain is built from TRBV20 and TRBJ1-1, with TRBD1 identical over 7 bases. Germline V gene sequence: CDR1 GFQATS, CDR2 STVNSAI. The CDR3 is 12 residues long. The V gene end was trimmed by 0 bases and the J gene end by 7 bases; junction bases not matched to a gene: 2. CDR3 protein: CGAREQGKEVFF. Incomplete CDR3 DNA: TGTGGTGCTAGGGAACAGGGGAAAGAAGTCTTC.